The following is a TCR beta chain sequence with its context. Its antigen is unknown. These data are taken from a study of long-term antiretroviral therapy in people with HIV. Investigators performed immunoSEQ version v3.0 at survey level. TCRdb's table, derived via immunoSEQ multiplex PCR, lists solely in-frame clones and lacks some. The repertoire holds more than 25,000 clones, with roughly 92% as singletons. Trimming removed 3 bases from V and 5 bases from J; junction bases left unmatched: 11. The CDR3 sequence is 17 residues long. The germline gives CDR1 SGHDT, CDR2 YYEEEE. General study findings and limits: Diversity increased after ART yet remained lower than in transplant donor controls. Before ART, certain clones expanded, and these dominated the repertoire at all time points.

Specimens carried about 0.9-11 million cryopreserved PBMC before DNA extraction. Source: unsorted PBMCs, taken approximately 6.3 years after starting antiretroviral therapy. The J gene is TRBJ1-6, the V gene TRBV5-6, with 7 bases lining up with TRBD1. The TCR originated in a woman between 35 and 50 years old with HIV. CDR3 amino acids: CASSYIDRALDNSPLHF. The CDR3 DNA follows: TGTGCCAGCAGCTACATAGACAGGGCCTTAGATAATTCACCCCTCCACTTT.